This T cell receptor beta chain was captured in a study of shared clonotypes between healthy human individuals. General study points: Only blood was sampled, and tissue TCR repertoires likely differ from blood ones. Clonotypes not shared had lower generation probabilities than those common to all four donors.

Only in-frame clones appear in the TCRdb table, and some are missing; sequencing was by immunoSEQ multiplex PCR. The sample consists of 1,500,000 or so clones, roughly 96% of them appearing once. Healthy adults negative for HIV, lacking recent acute infections or vaccinations, served as donors. On this clone: Its antigen is unknown.

V lost 4 bases and J 6 bases, leaving 13 bases between the germline ends. The CDR3 is 14 amino acids. Germline loops: CDR1 MDHEN, CDR2 SYDVKM. The specimen was naive CD4+ T cells sorted from blood. Subset in this sample: CD45RA+ positively selected. The TCR sequence derives from a man in his thirties or forties in good health. The chain carries TRBV28 and TRBJ2-1; possibly TRBD2 for D (5 bases). The chain's CDR3 is CASSSIERFNEQFF. CDR3 bases: TGTGCCAGCAGTTCGATCGAGCGGTTCAATGAGCAGTTCTTC.